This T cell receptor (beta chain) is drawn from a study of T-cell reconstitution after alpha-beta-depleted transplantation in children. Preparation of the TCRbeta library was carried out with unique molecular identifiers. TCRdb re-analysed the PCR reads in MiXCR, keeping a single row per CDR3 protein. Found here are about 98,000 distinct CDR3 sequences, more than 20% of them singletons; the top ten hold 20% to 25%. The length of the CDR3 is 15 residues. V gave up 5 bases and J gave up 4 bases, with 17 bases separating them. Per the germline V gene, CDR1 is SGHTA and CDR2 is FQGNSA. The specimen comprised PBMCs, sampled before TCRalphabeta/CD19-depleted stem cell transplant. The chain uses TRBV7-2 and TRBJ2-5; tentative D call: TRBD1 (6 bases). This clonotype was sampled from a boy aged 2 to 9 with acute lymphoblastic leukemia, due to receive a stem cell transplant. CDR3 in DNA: TGTGCCAGCAGCCCCCAGTGGGGGCTACTAGAGACCCAGTACTTC. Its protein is CASSPQWGLLETQYF.